These 9 T cell receptor beta chains came from one sample sequenced in a study of T cell responses to AZD1222 COVID-19 vaccine. Assay used: immunoSEQ multiplex PCR; TCRdb lists only in-frame clones, some missing. Among roughly 140,000 clones listed, roughly 94% were seen once. This sample comprised peripheral blood, obtained on day 0 of AZD1222 vaccination. These receptors originate from an adult in good health.

This sequence joins TRBV5-1 and TRBJ2-5; possible D gene TRBD2, 6 bases. The germline V and J ends were trimmed by 3 bases and 7 bases, with 10 bases remaining between them. CDR3 length: 12 amino acids. Looked up from germline, CDR1 is SGHRS and CDR2 is YFSETQ. For the CDR3, the DNA is TGCGCCAGCAGCTACCAGGAGGGGACCCAGTACTTC. It translates to CASSYQEGTQYF.

The V and J genes are TRBV5-1 and TRBJ1-5; D ambiguous. Germline CDR1 is SGHRS and CDR2 is YFSETQ. The V end lost 7 bases, the J end lost 1 base, and 9 bases lay between the germline ends. The CDR3 runs 13 residues. Written as DNA, the CDR3 is TGCGCCAGCCGGGCTGGCAGCAATCAGCCCCAGCATTTT. Translation gives CASRAGSNQPQHF. Filled out from reference TRBV5-1 and TRBJ1-5, the complete variable domain reads KAGVTQTPRYLIKTRGQQVTLSCSPISGHRSVSWYQQTPGQGLQFLFEYFSETQRNKGNFPGRFSGRQFSNSRSEMNVSTLELGDSALYLCASRAGSNQPQHFGDGTRLSIL.

V usage is TRBV6-6 and J usage is TRBJ2-7; 11 bases line up with TRBD1. The trim removed 5 bases at V and 3 bases at J, leaving 9 bases unmatched. The CDR3 contains 16 residues. CDR1 is MNHNY and CDR2 is SVGAGI in the germline V gene (reference sequence). The CDR3 bases are TGTGCCAGCAGTCGAACGCCCGGGACAGGGGGCTACGAGCAGTACGTC. This codes for CASSRTPGTGGYEQYV.

The chain recombines TRBV11-3 with TRBJ2-7; D unresolved. Trimming took 0 bases from V and 0 from J, leaving 15 bases between them. Germline V CDR1 and CDR2: SGHNT, YENEEA. The length of the CDR3 is 17 residues. The CDR3 sequence is CASSLDLPKMSSYEQYV. The CDR3 DNA sequence: TGTGCCAGCAGCTTAGATCTCCCAAAGATGAGCTCCTACGAGCAGTACGTC.

V is TRBV9 and J is TRBJ2-2; D might be TRBD1 (6 bases). Germline V CDR1 and CDR2: SGDLS, YYNGEE. CDR3 length: 16 amino acids. V dropped 4 bases and J dropped 6 bases, with 19 bases sitting between them. The CDR3 coding sequence is TGTGCCAGCAGCTCCCAGGGGTTCGTTGTAGCCGGGGAGCTGTTTTTT. The encoded protein is CASSSQGFVVAGELFF.

CDR3 amino acids: CASSRRDGSGYTF. The CDR3, as DNA: TGTGCCAGCAGCCGCCGGGACGGGTCGGGCTACACCTTC. The V and J genes are TRBV7-2 and TRBJ1-2; possibly TRBD1 for D (5 bases). Per the germline V gene, CDR1 is SGHTA and CDR2 is FQGNSA. This CDR3 is built from 13 residues. Trimming shortened V by 5 bases and J by 8 bases, and 15 bases separated the two germline ends. The variable domain in full, completed from reference TRBV7-2 and TRBJ1-2, reads GAGVSQSPSNKVTEKGKDVELRCDPISGHTALYWYRQSLGQGLEFLIYFQGNSAPDKSGLPSDRFSAERTGGSVSTLTIQRTQQEDSAVYLCASSRRDGSGYTFGSGTRLTVV.

This chain uses TRBV2 with TRBJ2-5; a possible D gene is TRBD1 (6 bases). The CDR3 totals 13 residues. Trimming cost V 8 bases and J 2 bases, with 12 bases left between them. The germline V gene has CDR1 SNHLY and CDR2 FYNNEI. In DNA, the CDR3 is TGTGCCAGCTGCCAGGACAGACAAGAGACCCAGTACTTC. Its protein is CASCQDRQETQYF.

The gene calls are TRBV19 and TRBJ2-3; D remains ambiguous. The V gene lost 1 base and the J gene lost 0 bases, with 11 bases spanning the gap. Germline CDR1 reads LNHDA; CDR2 reads SQIVND (reference sequence). The CDR3 loop spans 16 amino acids. Here the CDR3 reads CASSIGDTASTDTQYF. CDR3 coding DNA: TGTGCCAGTAGTATAGGAGATACGGCCAGCACAGATACGCAGTATTTT.

The J gene is TRBJ2-2, the V gene TRBV10-3; D gene uncertain. CDR3 length: 16 amino acids. CDR1 is ENHRY, CDR2 SYGVKD, per germline. V shed 0 bases and J shed 0 bases, with 8 bases lying between them. The DNA of the CDR3 is TGTGCCATCAGTGAGTCGCATCTCTCGAACACCGGGGAGCTGTTTTTT. This translates into CAISESHLSNTGELFF.